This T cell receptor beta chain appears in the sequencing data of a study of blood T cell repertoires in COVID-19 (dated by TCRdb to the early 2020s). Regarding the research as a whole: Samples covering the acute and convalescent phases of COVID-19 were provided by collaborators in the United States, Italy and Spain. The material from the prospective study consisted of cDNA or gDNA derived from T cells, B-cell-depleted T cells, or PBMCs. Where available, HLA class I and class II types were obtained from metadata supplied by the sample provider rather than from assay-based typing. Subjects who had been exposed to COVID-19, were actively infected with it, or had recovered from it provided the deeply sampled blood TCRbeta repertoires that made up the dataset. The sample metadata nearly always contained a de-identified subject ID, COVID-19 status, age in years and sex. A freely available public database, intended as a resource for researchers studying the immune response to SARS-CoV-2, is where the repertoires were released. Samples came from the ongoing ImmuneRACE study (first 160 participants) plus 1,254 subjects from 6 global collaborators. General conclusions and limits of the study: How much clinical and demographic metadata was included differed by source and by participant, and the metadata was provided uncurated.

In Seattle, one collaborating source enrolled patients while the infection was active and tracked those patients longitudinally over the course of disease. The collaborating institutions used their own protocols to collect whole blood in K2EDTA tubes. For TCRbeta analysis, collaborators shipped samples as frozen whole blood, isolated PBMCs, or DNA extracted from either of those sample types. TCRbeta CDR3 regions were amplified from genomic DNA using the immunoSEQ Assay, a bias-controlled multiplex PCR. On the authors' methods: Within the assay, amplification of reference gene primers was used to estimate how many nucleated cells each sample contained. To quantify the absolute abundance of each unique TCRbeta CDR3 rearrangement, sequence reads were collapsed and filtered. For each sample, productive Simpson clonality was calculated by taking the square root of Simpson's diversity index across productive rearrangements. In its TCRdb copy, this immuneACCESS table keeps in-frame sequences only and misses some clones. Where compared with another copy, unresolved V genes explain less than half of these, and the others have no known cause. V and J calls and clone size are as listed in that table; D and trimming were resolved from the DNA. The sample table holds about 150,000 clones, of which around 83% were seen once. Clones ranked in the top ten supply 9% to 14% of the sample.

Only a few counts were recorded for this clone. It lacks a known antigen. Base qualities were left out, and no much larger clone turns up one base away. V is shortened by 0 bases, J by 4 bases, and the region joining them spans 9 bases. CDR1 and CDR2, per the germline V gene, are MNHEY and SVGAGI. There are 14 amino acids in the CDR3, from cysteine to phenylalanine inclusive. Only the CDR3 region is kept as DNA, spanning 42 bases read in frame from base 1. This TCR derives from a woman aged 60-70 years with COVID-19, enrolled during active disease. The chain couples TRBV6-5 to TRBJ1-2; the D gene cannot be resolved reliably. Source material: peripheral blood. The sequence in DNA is TGTGCCAGCAGTTACTCGGCGGCCCCCTATGGCTACACCTTC. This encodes CASSYSAAPYGYTF.